This TCR beta chain was sequenced during a study of response to subunit inactivated influenza vaccine. This clonotype appeared a few times. The CDR3 runs 14 residues. Germline V lookup: CDR1 SGHAT, CDR2 FQNNGV. J lost 6 bases, V lost 1 base, and 3 bases had no gene match. TCRdb reprocessed the RT-PCR reads with MiXCR, giving one entry per CDR3 protein. Of roughly 700,000 distinct CDR3 sequences listed, approximately 15% were seen once; the top ten hold around 7.3%. This TCR was recovered from a man aged 50-60 years who received an inactivated influenza vaccine. The chain has TRBV11-2 and TRBJ2-3; 8 nucleotides match TRBD1. Sequences were derived from PBMCs from blood, sampled around two weeks before vaccination. The CDR3 region has the DNA TGTGCCAGCAGCTTAGGAGACAGGGGTGATACGCAGTATTTT. As protein: CASSLGDRGDTQYF.